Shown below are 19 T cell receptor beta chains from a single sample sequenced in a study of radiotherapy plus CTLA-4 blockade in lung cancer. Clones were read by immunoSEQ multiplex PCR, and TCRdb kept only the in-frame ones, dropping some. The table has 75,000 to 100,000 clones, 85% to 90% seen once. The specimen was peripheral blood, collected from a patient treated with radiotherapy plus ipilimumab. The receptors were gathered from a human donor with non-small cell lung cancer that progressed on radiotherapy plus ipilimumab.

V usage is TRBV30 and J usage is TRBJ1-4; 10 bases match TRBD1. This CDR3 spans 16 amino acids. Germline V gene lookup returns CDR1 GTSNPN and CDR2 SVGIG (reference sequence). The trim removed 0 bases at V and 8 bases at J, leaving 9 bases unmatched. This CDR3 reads CAWSVPTGGVKEKLFF. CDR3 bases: TGTGCCTGGAGTGTACCGACAGGGGGCGTAAAAGAAAAACTGTTTTTT.

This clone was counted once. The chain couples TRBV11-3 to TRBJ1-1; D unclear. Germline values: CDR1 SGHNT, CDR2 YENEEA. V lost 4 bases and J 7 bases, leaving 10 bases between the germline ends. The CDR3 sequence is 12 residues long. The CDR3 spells CASSYRVDEAFF. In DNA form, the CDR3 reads TGTGCCAGCAGCTATAGGGTTGATGAAGCTTTCTTT.

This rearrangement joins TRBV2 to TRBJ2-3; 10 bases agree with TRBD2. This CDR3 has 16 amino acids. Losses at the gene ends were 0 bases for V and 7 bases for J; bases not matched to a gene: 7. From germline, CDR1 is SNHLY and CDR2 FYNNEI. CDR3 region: CASSEAWTSGVYTQYF. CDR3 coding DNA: TGTGCCAGCAGTGAAGCGTGGACTAGCGGTGTGTATACGCAGTATTTT.

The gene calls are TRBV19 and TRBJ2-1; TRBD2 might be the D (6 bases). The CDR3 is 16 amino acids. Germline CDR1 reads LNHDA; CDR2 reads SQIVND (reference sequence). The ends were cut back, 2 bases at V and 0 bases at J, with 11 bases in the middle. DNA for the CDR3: TGTGCCAGTAGTATATTAGCGGTCTACTCCTACAATGAGCAGTTCTTC. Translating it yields CASSILAVYSYNEQFF.

The CDR3 DNA sequence: TGTGCCAGCTCACCGGAGACGGGCAAGAACACTGAAGCTTTCTTT. Its protein product is CASSPETGKNTEAFF. The chain combines TRBV18 with TRBJ1-1; D remains unclear. There are 15 residues in the CDR3. The V gene's germline CDR1 is KGHSH and CDR2 LQKENI. The V end was cut by 3 bases, the J end by 1 base, with 12 bases between. Supplemented by reference TRBV18 and TRBJ1-1, the full variable domain reads NAGVMQNPRHLVRRRGQEARLRCSPMKGHSHVYWYRQLPEEGLKFMVYLQKENIIDESGMPKERFSAEFPKEGPSILRIQQVVRGDSAAYFCASSPETGKNTEAFFGQGTRLTVV.

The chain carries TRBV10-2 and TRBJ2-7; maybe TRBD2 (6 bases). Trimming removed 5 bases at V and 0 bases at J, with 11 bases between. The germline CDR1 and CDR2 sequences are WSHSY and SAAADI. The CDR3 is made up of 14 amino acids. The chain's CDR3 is CASSTDGSSYEQYF. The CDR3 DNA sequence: TGCGCCAGCAGTACGGACGGGAGCTCCTACGAGCAGTACTTC.

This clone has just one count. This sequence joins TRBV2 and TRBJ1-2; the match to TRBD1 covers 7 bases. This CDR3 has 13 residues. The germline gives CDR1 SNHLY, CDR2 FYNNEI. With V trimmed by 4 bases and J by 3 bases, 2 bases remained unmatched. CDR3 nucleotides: TGTGCCAGCAGTGTAGACAGGGACTATGGCTACACCTTC. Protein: CASSVDRDYGYTF.

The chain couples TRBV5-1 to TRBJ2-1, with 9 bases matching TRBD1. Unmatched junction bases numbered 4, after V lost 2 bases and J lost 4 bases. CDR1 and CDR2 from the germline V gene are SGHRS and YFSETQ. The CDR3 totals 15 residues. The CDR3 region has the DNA TGCGCCAGCAGCTTCGACAGGGGGAAATACAATGAGCAGTTCTTC. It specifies CASSFDRGKYNEQFF.

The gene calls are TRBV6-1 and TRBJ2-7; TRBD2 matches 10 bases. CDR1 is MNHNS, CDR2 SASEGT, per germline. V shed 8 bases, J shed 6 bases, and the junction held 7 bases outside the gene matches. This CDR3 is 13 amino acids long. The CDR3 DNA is TGTGCCAGCGGGCCCCTAGCGGGAGCCGAGCAGTACTTC. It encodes CASGPLAGAEQYF.

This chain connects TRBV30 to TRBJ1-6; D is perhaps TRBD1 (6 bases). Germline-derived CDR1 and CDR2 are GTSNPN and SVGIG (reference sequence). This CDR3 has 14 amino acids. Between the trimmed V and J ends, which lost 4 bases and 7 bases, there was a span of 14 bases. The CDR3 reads CAWNPRQGNSPLHF. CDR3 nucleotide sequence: TGTGCCTGGAATCCTAGGCAGGGGAATTCACCCCTCCACTTT. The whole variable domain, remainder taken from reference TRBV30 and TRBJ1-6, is SQTIHQWPATLVQPVGSPLSLECTVEGTSNPNLYWYRQAAGRGLQLLFYSVGIGQISSEVPQNLSASRPQDRQFILSSKKLLLSDSGFYLCAWNPRQGNSPLHFGNGTRLTVT.

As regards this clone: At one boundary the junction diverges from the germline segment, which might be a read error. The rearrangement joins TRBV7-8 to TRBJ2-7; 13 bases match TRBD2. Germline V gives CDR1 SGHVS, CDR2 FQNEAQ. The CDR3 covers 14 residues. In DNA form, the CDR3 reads TGTGCCAGCAGCACCCTCGGACTAGCGGGAGATAGACACTTC. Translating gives CASSTLGLAGDRHF.

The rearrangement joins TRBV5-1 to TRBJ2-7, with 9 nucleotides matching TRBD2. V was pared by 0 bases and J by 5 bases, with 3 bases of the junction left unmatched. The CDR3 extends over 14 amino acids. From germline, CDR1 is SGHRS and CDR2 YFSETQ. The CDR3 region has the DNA TGCGCCAGCAGCTTGGTAGCGGGAGTGAACGAGCAGTACTTC. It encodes CASSLVAGVNEQYF. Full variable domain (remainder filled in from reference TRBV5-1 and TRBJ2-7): KAGVTQTPRYLIKTRGQQVTLSCSPISGHRSVSWYQQTPGQGLQFLFEYFSETQRNKGNFPGRFSGRQFSNSRSEMNVSTLELGDSALYLCASSLVAGVNEQYFGPGTRLTVT.

The CDR3 DNA follows: TGTGCCAGCAGTGAACCAGACAGACGCAATGAGCAGTTCTTC. It codes for CASSEPDRRNEQFF. The chain combines TRBV6-1 with TRBJ2-1, with D perhaps matching TRBD1 (5 bases). The CDR3 sequence is 14 residues long. Trimming left V 2 bases short and J 6 bases short, with 11 bases between. Germline lookup yields CDR1 MNHNS and CDR2 SASEGT.

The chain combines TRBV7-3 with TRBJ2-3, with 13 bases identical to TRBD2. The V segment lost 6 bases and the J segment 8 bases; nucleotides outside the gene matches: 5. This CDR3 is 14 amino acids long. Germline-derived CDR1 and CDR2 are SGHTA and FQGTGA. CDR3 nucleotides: TGTGCCAGCAGTCCAGGACTAGCGGGAGCTACGCAGTATTTT. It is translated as CASSPGLAGATQYF.

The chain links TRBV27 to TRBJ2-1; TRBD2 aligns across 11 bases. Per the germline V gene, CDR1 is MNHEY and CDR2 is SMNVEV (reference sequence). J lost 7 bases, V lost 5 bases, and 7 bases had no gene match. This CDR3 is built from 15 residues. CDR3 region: CASSPLAGVGNEQFF. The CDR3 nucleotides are TGTGCCAGCAGTCCACTAGCGGGAGTGGGGAATGAGCAGTTCTTC.

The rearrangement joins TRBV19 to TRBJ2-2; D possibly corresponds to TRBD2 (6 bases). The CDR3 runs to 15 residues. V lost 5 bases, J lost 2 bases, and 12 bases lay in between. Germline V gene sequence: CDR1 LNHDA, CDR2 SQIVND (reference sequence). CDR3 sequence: CASSRLAKNTGELFF. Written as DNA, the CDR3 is TGTGCCAGTAGTCGGCTAGCGAAAAACACCGGGGAGCTGTTTTTT. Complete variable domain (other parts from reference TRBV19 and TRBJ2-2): DGGITQSPKYLFRKEGQNVTLSCEQNLNHDAMYWYRQDPGQGLRLIYYSQIVNDFQKGDIAEGYSVSREKKESFPLTVTSAQKNPTAFYLCASSRLAKNTGELFFGEGSRLTVL.

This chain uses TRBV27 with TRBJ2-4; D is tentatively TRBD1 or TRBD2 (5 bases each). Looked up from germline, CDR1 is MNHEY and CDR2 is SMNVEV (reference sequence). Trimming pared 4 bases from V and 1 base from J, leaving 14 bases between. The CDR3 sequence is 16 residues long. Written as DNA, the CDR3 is TGTGCCAGCAGTTCCAGGGTGGGAGTGGCCAAAAACATTCAGTACTTC. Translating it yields CASSSRVGVAKNIQYF.

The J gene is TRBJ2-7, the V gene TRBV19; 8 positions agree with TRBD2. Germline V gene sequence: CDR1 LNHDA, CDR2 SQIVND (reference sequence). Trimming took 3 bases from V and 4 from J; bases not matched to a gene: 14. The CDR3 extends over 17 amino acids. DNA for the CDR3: TGTGCCAGTAGTATCCAGGGTTCCAGCGGGAGCGGATACGAGCAGTACTTC. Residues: CASSIQGSSGSGYEQYF.

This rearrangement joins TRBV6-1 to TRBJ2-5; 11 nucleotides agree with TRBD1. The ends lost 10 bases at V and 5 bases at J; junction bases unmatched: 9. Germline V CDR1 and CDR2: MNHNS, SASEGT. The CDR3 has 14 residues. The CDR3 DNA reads TGTGCCACCAGCTGGGACAGGGGGACGGAGACCCAGTACTTC. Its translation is CATSWDRGTETQYF.